One T cell receptor beta chain is described in this entry. These data are taken from a study of shared clonotypes between healthy human individuals. Study as a whole: Each donor's CD8 memory used one plate, CD8 naive two, each CD4 subset three.

Sequencing was performed with immunoSEQ multiplex PCR; in TCRdb, only in-frame clones are kept and a portion is missing. The data contain over 400,000 clones, 90% to 96% of them singletons. The clonotype originates from a young woman in good health. Input material: naive CD4+ T cells sorted from blood. Documented subset: CD45RA+ positively selected.

The CDR3 bases are TGTGCCAGCAGCCCCCCTGGTTTGCCCTATGGCTACACCTTC. Protein: CASSPPGLPYGYTF. This chain joins TRBV7-9 and TRBJ1-2, with D uncertain. There are 14 residues in the CDR3. Germline V gene lookup returns CDR1 SEHNR and CDR2 FQNEAQ (reference sequence). V lost 5 bases to trimming and J lost 4 bases, with 14 bases between them.